This T cell receptor beta chain was profiled in a study of T cells in Graves' hyperthyroidism and ophthalmopathy. The CDR3 extends over 14 amino acids. Germline CDR1 reads SGDLS; CDR2 reads YYNGEE. V dropped 0 bases and J dropped 6; count of bases not matched to a gene: 5. Study-wide results and limits: Classification by a 13 V-J model distinguished ophthalmopathy from stable hyperthyroidism.

Ophthalmopathy cases scored 3 or more on the Clinical Activity Score and 4 or more on NOSPECS grade, with duration below 3 months. The investigators amplified TCR beta CDR3 regions from RNA transcripts. First-round RT-PCR of the TCR CDR3 relied on the HTBI primer set. One entry per CDR3 protein results from TCRdb running MiXCR on the multiplex PCR reads. The table lists 200,000 to 250,000 distinct CDR3 sequences, approximately 23% of them singletons. With respect to this clonotype: Its antigen is undetermined.

The chain combines TRBV9 with TRBJ2-7; 8 positions agree with TRBD2. The sequence derives from a woman aged 40 to 50 with Graves' ophthalmopathy. Specimen: blood. Here the CDR3 reads CASSVDGTSSEQYF. The CDR3 DNA follows: TGTGCCAGCAGCGTAGATGGGACTAGTTCCGAGCAGTACTTC.